Listed here are 11 T cell receptor beta chains from one sample, sequenced in a study of T cell changes during pregnancy in multiple sclerosis (dated by TCRdb to between 2019 and 2020). Preparation of the library involved the immunoSEQ multiplex PCR assay. Here the immuneACCESS table is served through TCRdb, limited to in-frame sequences with V and J called. Missing clones are a known gap in these copies; in checked studies unresolved V genes cover under half, and the rest lacks a known reason. The sample records about 87,000 clones, 93% of which are singletons. The ten largest clones add up to less than 1.5% of the sample. The specimen was peripheral blood, collected in the third trimester of pregnancy. These receptors were obtained from a female donor in good health, enrolled as a control in a pregnancy study.

The gene calls are TRBV5-5 and TRBJ1-1; the D is unclear. The length of the CDR3 is 12 residues. Per germline, CDR1 SGHKS and CDR2 YYEKEE (reference sequence). Trimming removed 4 bases from V and 2 bases from J, with 6 bases in between. CDR3 nucleotide sequence: TGTGCCAGCAGCCCAGAAAACACTGAAGCTTTCTTT. Amino acid sequence: CASSPENTEAFF. Full variable domain (missing parts from reference TRBV5-5 and TRBJ1-1): DAGVTQSPTHLIKTRGQQVTLRCSPISGHKSVSWYQQVLGQGPQFIFQYYEKEERGRGNFPDRFSARQFPNYSSELNVNALLLGDSALYLCASSPENTEAFFGQGTRLTVV.

On this clone itself: In the same sample, other DNA sequences code for this CDR3. The chain links TRBV11-2 to TRBJ2-7; D gene ambiguous. Germline lookup yields CDR1 SGHAT and CDR2 FQNNGV. The CDR3 is made up of 12 amino acids. V lost 0 bases and J lost 6, with 6 bases in between. The CDR3 region has the DNA TGTGCCAGCAGCTTAGATAGTGCCGAGCAGTACTTC. It is translated as CASSLDSAEQYF.

CDR3 DNA sequence: TGTGCCAGTAGCGCCGGGACTAGCGAAAACAATGAGCAGTTCTTC. Protein: CASSAGTSENNEQFF. V and J are TRBV19 and TRBJ2-1; 10 positions match TRBD2. Losses at the gene ends were 6 bases for V and 5 bases for J; bases not matched to a gene: 7. The germline V gene has CDR1 LNHDA and CDR2 SQIVND (reference sequence). The CDR3 is made up of 15 amino acids.

This chain uses TRBV14 with TRBJ2-5; 14 bases match TRBD2. The germline V gene has CDR1 SGHDN and CDR2 FVKESK. This CDR3 is 16 amino acids long. J was trimmed by 3 bases and V by 4 bases; bases with no gene match: 4. CDR3 nucleotides: TGTGCCAGCAGCCGCAGGGGACTAGCGGGAGAAGAGACCCAGTACTTC. Translating it yields CASSRRGLAGEETQYF. Variable domain in full (rest from reference TRBV14 and TRBJ2-5): EAGVTQFPSHSVIEKGQTVTLRCDPISGHDNLYWYRRVMGKEIKFLLHFVKESKQDESGMPNNRFLAERTGGTYSTLKVQPAELEDSGVYFCASSRRGLAGEETQYFGPGTRLLVL.

The rearrangement links TRBV11-2 to TRBJ2-3; no definite D call. The length of the CDR3 is 11 residues. Trimming stripped 5 bases from V and 4 bases from J, with 4 bases between. CDR1 is SGHAT and CDR2 is FQNNGV in the germline V gene. CDR3 sequence (DNA): TGTGCCAGCAGCGGAGCAGATACGCAGTATTTT. This encodes CASSGADTQYF. The full variable domain, rest sourced from reference TRBV11-2 and TRBJ2-3, is EAGVAQSPRYKIIEKRQSVAFWCNPISGHATLYWYQQILGQGPKLLIQFQNNGVVDDSQLPKDRFSAERLKGVDSTLKIQPAKLEDSAVYLCASSGADTQYFGPGTRLTVL.

The J gene is TRBJ2-4, the V gene TRBV15; tentatively, D is TRBD2 (5 bases). V was shortened by 0 bases and J by 11 bases, with 17 bases between the two germline ends. Germline lookup yields CDR1 LNHNV and CDR2 YYDKDF (reference sequence). This CDR3 contains 15 residues. The CDR3 DNA sequence: TGTGCCACCAGCAGAGAGGCCCGCGGACTTGGGGTTCAGTACTTC. Translating gives CATSREARGLGVQYF.

V usage is TRBV13 and J usage is TRBJ2-7; no definite D call. This CDR3 contains 13 residues. V was cut by 5 bases and J by 4 bases, with 12 bases left in between. Germline lookup yields CDR1 PRHDT and CDR2 FYEKMQ (reference sequence). For the CDR3, the DNA is TGTGCCAGCAGCCTACGTCGCGGTTACGAGCAGTACTTC. As protein: CASSLRRGYEQYF.

The chain uses TRBV6-5 and TRBJ2-7, with 11 bases identical to TRBD2. The J segment lost 3 bases and the V segment lost 3 bases, leaving 1 base of the junction unmatched. This CDR3 region has 14 residues. Per germline, CDR1 MNHEY and CDR2 SVGAGI. CDR3 loop: CASSYGTSGYEQYF. The CDR3 DNA reads TGTGCCAGCAGTTATGGGACTAGCGGCTACGAGCAGTACTTC.

This chain uses TRBV28 with TRBJ2-1, with 9 bases that match TRBD2. Germline V gene sequence: CDR1 MDHEN, CDR2 SYDVKM. J lost 5 bases, V lost 3 bases, and 5 bases had no gene match. This CDR3 contains 15 residues. The CDR3 reads CASSLGGLANNEQFF. DNA of the CDR3: TGTGCCAGCAGTTTGGGGGGACTAGCAAACAATGAGCAGTTCTTC.

This clone appeared a single time. The chain is built from TRBV9 and TRBJ2-4; the match to TRBD2 covers 7 bases. Germline loops: CDR1 SGDLS, CDR2 YYNGEE. V shed 4 bases, J shed 2 bases, and the junction held 3 bases outside the gene matches. This CDR3 has 14 amino acids. The CDR3 reads CASSLGGTKNIQYF. CDR3 DNA sequence: TGTGCCAGCAGCCTCGGGGGGACCAAAAACATTCAGTACTTC.

This clone was counted once. V is TRBV27 and J is TRBJ2-3; 7 bases are a match to TRBD2. Trimming took 3 bases from V and 5 from J; bases not matched to a gene: 5. This CDR3 is 14 amino acids long. Germline CDR1 MNHEY, CDR2 SMNVEV (reference sequence). The DNA of the CDR3 is TGTGCCAGCAGTTTGGGGACTACGGTAGATACGCAGTATTTT. Translation: CASSLGTTVDTQYF.